This TCR beta chain was recovered during a study of cytomegalovirus exposure and HLA in healthy donors. 13 Jbeta primers and 60 Vbeta primers were used for the PCR. Per the study methods: Among the unique TCR beta chains that a later analysis counted, 80 million to 100 million in all, roughly 10 million were shared. Some clones are missing from TCRdb's copy, which holds only in-frame ones; the method was immunoSEQ multiplex PCR. V and J calls and clone size come straight from that table; D and trimming were deduced from the DNA. Here the sample spans 90,000 to 100,000 clones, around three quarters being singletons. This clone was found a few times. The CDR3 is made up of 13 amino acids. Germline CDR1 and CDR2: MDHEN and SYDVKM. V lost 8 bases and J 0 bases, leaving 7 bases between the germline ends.

The sample taken for sequencing was PBMCs. This chain connects TRBV28 to TRBJ2-2; TRBD1 might be the D (6 bases). The receptor was isolated from a man aged 35 to 55 in good health and CMV-seronegative. CDR3 nucleotide sequence: TGTGCCAGCGGGACAACGAACACCGGGGAGCTGTTTTTT. Translated: CASGTTNTGELFF. Full variable domain (rest looked up from reference TRBV28 and TRBJ2-2): DVKVTQSSRYLVKRTGEKVFLECVQDMDHENMFWYRQDPGLGLRLIYFSYDVKMKEKGDIPEGYSVSREKKERFSLILESASTNQTSMYLCASGTTNTGELFFGEGSRLTVL.